Listed below are T cell receptor beta chains from one sample, sequenced in a study of T cells in Graves' hyperthyroidism and ophthalmopathy. TCRdb ran MiXCR on the multiplex PCR reads and lists one entry per CDR3 protein. The table shows about 720,000 distinct CDR3 sequences, with roughly a sixth occurring only once. The sample consisted of blood. These receptor sequences come from a woman in her fifties or sixties with Graves' hyperthyroidism that later progressed to Graves' ophthalmopathy. The CDR3 runs from the conserved cysteine through the conserved F or W. Only some rows state a clone size, as once, few, many or a class for expanded clones.

CDR3 protein | V gene | clone size
CASSQRGDSDYGYTF | TRBV3-1 | many
CASSEDARVPTDTQYF | TRBV6-1 | many
CASSSRYSTDTQYF | TRBV5-1 | many
CSVELPRQARYTF | TRBV29-1 | -
CSARGSPGLNTEAFF | TRBV20-1 | many
CASSPRTDGNTIYF | TRBV7-9 | -
CSARDLGTSLSYEQYF | TRBV20-1 | many
CASSHNLGQGVYEQYF | TRBV19 | few
CASSRTGMENEQFF | TRBV6-1 | -
CASRLDRGSGDEQFF | TRBV6-1 | -
CASTRVVNTEAFF | TRBV5-6 | -
CASSFRQGIYNEQFF | TRBV7-2 | -
CASSPLLSPGTEAFF | TRBV27 | many
CASSVAPDGGAGDTQYF | TRBV9 | -
CASSQDGRRETQYF | TRBV4-2 | -
CSAQTGAGANVLTF | TRBV20-1 | few
CASSRAVGEKLFF | TRBV18 | few
CASRLGFTGELFF | TRBV12-3/TRBV12-4 | -
CASSFVMTVAYGYTF | TRBV7-9 | -
CARLGQGAGGTEAFF | TRBV2 | many
CASSLPGQAHSYEQYF | TRBV5-1 | few
CASSEWVIMDEQYF | TRBV2 | -
CSARGATGLKIRYTF | TRBV20-1 | -
CASSSGLANTGELFF | TRBV7-3 | few
CASSPFGADTQYF | TRBV5-1 | few
CASRRDLNTEAFF | TRBV7-2 | many
CASSHRDKLQETQYF | TRBV11-2 | -
CASSSWTGTGGNTIYF | TRBV12-3/TRBV12-4 | -
CASSIQGEYQPQHF | TRBV27 | once
CASSLDRILYGYTF | TRBV11-2 | -
CASRTLLYGYTF | TRBV6-1 | -
CASSNGRGRGETQYF | TRBV6-1 | few
CSVEEWGANVLTF | TRBV29-1 | few
CASSFEGANVLTF | TRBV11-3 | many
CASSINREGQPQHF | TRBV12-3/TRBV12-4 | -
CASSSAAIEAFF | TRBV7-9 | -
CASSFRQGYGYTF | TRBV12-3/TRBV12-4 | many
CASSQEGGQYF | TRBV3-1 | many
CASSPGQGLEPQHF | TRBV18 | few
CASSLVGPGGGDEQFF | TRBV5-1 | many
CASSQDRQPTDTQHF | TRBV3-1 | -
CASSRTTEKQFF | TRBV5-4 | -
CGSSLGRGTYEQYF | TRBV11-1 | few
CAWSVLKQETQYF | TRBV30 | many
CASSSRYGANVLTF | TRBV5-5 | -
CASGSVNQPQHF | TRBV6-2/TRBV6-3 | few
CASGTGTGGEKSYNEQFF | TRBV2 | many
CASSLVGPSGGALNEQFF | TRBV5-1 | many
CATPTGETQYF | TRBV2 | few
CASSDGLAGPSDEQFF | TRBV19 | -
CASSPTDFYGYTF | TRBV7-9 | many
CASSGLPKVAGGLRYNEQFF | TRBV6-1 | -
CSASFYSGSTDTQYF | TRBV20-1 | -
CATSRPFGVEKLFF | TRBV15 | few